What follows are 9 T cell receptor beta chains derived from one specimen sequenced in a study of cytomegalovirus exposure and HLA in healthy donors. It was with 60 Vbeta and 13 Jbeta primers that the PCR ran. Method: immunoSEQ multiplex PCR; TCRdb's copy keeps in-frame clones and lacks some. The sample lists 150,000 to 200,000 clones; around 78% were seen once. Sequenced material: PBMCs. The receptors shown here come from a man younger than 30 in good health and CMV-seronegative.

The chain joins TRBV19 to TRBJ2-7; the D is unclear. The CDR3 has 11 residues. Deletions cut 8 bases from V and 5 bases from J, with 10 bases between. Germline assignment: CDR1 LNHDA and CDR2 SQIVND (reference sequence). CDR3 amino acids: CASGRGDEQYF. The CDR3 DNA reads TGTGCCAGTGGCCGCGGAGACGAGCAGTACTTC.

The V and J genes are TRBV7-2 and TRBJ1-1; D unresolved. Germline V CDR1 and CDR2: SGHTA, FQGNSA. There are 13 residues in the CDR3. V was clipped by 4 bases and J by 3 bases, with 9 bases between them. As DNA, the CDR3 is TGTGCCAGCAGCTACTCAGAGGACACTGAAGCTTTCTTT. Amino acids: CASSYSEDTEAFF.

The rearrangement uses TRBV5-6 and TRBJ2-1, with a tentative D call TRBD2 (5 bases). The V and J ends lost 2 bases and 0 bases respectively, with 9 bases between them. The CDR3 runs 15 residues. CDR1 and CDR2 (germline): SGHDT, YYEEEE. In DNA form, the CDR3 reads TGTGCCAGCAGCTTAAACGGGGTCTCCTACAATGAGCAGTTCTTC. Translating gives CASSLNGVSYNEQFF.

This clone was detected a few times. The V and J genes are TRBV27 and TRBJ2-7; D is undetermined. This CDR3 comprises 13 residues. The V gene's germline CDR1 is MNHEY and CDR2 SMNVEV (reference sequence). Trimming took off 3 bases at V and 3 bases at J, with 9 bases between the two ends. The CDR3 DNA reads as TGTGCCAGCAGTTTTGCTAGAAACTACGAGCAGTACTTC. Translation: CASSFARNYEQYF.

In nucleotides, the CDR3 is TGTGCCAGCAGAACAACCCGGACTAGCGGGAGGCCCGGTGGCGAGGAGCAGTTCTTC. The encoded protein is CASRTTRTSGRPGGEEQFF. The rearrangement joins TRBV5-8 to TRBJ2-1, with TRBD2 identical over 14 bases. The germline CDR1 and CDR2 sequences are SGHTS and YDEGEE. V dropped 5 bases and J dropped 10; count of bases not matched to a gene: 20. The CDR3 runs 19 residues.

The V and J genes are TRBV2 and TRBJ1-6, with 7 bases identical to TRBD1. Germline lookup yields CDR1 SNHLY and CDR2 FYNNEI. The junction had 3 bases not matched to a gene; V was cut back by 6 bases and J by 4 bases. CDR3 length equals 14 residues. The chain's CDR3 is CASSGGQYNSPLHF. CDR3 DNA: TGTGCCAGCAGCGGGGGACAGTATAATTCACCCCTCCACTTT.

The rearrangement joins TRBV29-1 to TRBJ2-7; 11 bases fit TRBD1. Per the germline V gene, CDR1 is SQVTM and CDR2 is ANQGSEA. CDR3 length equals 12 residues. The ends lost 7 bases at V and 5 bases at J; junction bases unmatched: 4. In nucleotides, the CDR3 is TGCAGCGCGGGACAGGGGGTTCACGAGCAGTACTTC. It yields the protein CSAGQGVHEQYF.

CDR3 loop: CASSSLRESYEQYF. CDR3 DNA sequence: TGCGCCAGCAGCTCGCTGCGGGAGTCTTACGAGCAGTACTTC. V usage is TRBV5-1 and J usage is TRBJ2-7, with 7 bases aligning to TRBD2. This CDR3 has 14 residues. V gave up 3 bases and J gave up 4 bases; unmatched junction bases: 7. CDR1 and CDR2 (germline): SGHRS, YFSETQ.

This chain connects TRBV29-1 to TRBJ2-3, with 12 nucleotides matching TRBD2. This CDR3 region has 15 residues. Germline V CDR1 and CDR2: SQVTM, ANQGSEA. V trimming: 6 bases; J trimming: 1 base; junction bases outside the gene matches: 5. The CDR3 is CSVTRLAGGTDTQYF. In nucleotides, the CDR3 is TGCAGCGTGACCCGACTAGCGGGGGGCACAGATACGCAGTATTTT.